These T cell receptor beta chains were read from a single sample in a study of cytomegalovirus exposure and HLA in healthy donors. Sequencing was performed with immunoSEQ multiplex PCR; in TCRdb, only in-frame clones are kept and a portion is missing. The data contain 110,000 to 150,000 clones, 70% to 90% of them singletons. Sequencing used PBMCs. The receptor set was obtained from a woman in her thirties or forties in good health and CMV-seropositive. CDR3s include the opening cysteine and the closing phenylalanine or tryptophan. Each record gives: V gene, D gene, clone size, J gene, CDR3 protein, CDR3 DNA. A D gene is named only where the DNA matches it firmly. Size tells how often a clone was seen (once, few, many) or the class of an expanded clone, and some rows leave it out.

TRBV11-2,TRBD2,.,TRBJ2-7,CASSLTSGGANSYEQYF,TGTGCCAGCAGCTTAACTAGCGGGGGGGCTAACTCCTACGAGCAGTACTTC
TRBV6-5,.,.,TRBJ2-1,CATQASSYNEQFF,TGTGCCACCCAGGCAAGCTCCTACAATGAGCAGTTCTTC
TRBV18,.,.,TRBJ1-5,CASSSTQLGSNQPQHF,TGTGCCAGCTCATCTACGCAGCTCGGGAGCAATCAGCCCCAGCATTTT
TRBV6-1,.,.,TRBJ1-2,CASSELPQTNYGYTF,TGTGCCAGCAGTGAATTGCCGCAAACTAACTACGGCTACACCTTC
TRBV14,TRBD2,.,TRBJ2-5,CASSQGTSGQETQYF,TGTGCCAGCAGCCAAGGAACTAGCGGACAAGAGACCCAGTACTTC
TRBV27,TRBD2,.,TRBJ2-1,CASSPRGLAGGDSPSYNEQFF,TGTGCCAGCAGTCCCCGGGGACTAGCGGGAGGGGATTCCCCCTCCTACAATGAGCAGTTCTTC
TRBV7-9,.,once,TRBJ1-3,CASSLAGSGSTIYF,TGTGCCAGCAGCTTAGCAGGGAGTGGGTCTACCATATATTTT
TRBV7-8,.,.,TRBJ2-2,CASSSLISPNTGELFF,TGTGCCAGCAGCTCCTTAATTAGTCCGAACACCGGGGAGCTGTTTTTT
TRBV6-1,.,few,TRBJ1-1,CASSERDFNTEAFF,TGTGCCAGCAGTGAGAGAGATTTCAACACTGAAGCTTTCTTT
TRBV11-2,TRBD1,.,TRBJ2-1,CASSLTGVREQFF,TGTGCCAGCAGCTTAACAGGGGTGAGAGAGCAGTTCTTC
TRBV9,TRBD1,.,TRBJ2-5,CASSLRQGGETQYF,TGTGCCAGCAGCTTGCGACAGGGCGGGGAGACCCAGTACTTC
TRBV28,.,.,TRBJ1-2,CASSLFKQGGGYTF,TGTGCCAGCAGTTTATTTAAACAGGGTGGTGGCTACACCTTC
TRBV7-9,.,.,TRBJ2-5,CASSLAAQETQYF,TGTGCCAGCAGCTTAGCGGCCCAAGAGACCCAGTACTTC
TRBV27,.,.,TRBJ2-7,CASSFGPRAEPYEQYF,TGTGCCAGCAGTTTCGGGCCGAGGGCCGAGCCCTACGAGCAGTACTTC
TRBV7-2,.,once,TRBJ2-4,CASSLQPAGAKNIQYF,TGTGCCAGCAGCTTACAGCCCGCGGGGGCCAAAAACATTCAGTACTTC
TRBV27,.,.,TRBJ2-1,CASSLDSGQWLDEQFF,TGTGCCAGCAGTTTAGATTCCGGACAATGGCTCGATGAGCAGTTCTTC
TRBV10-1,.,once,TRBJ2-2,CASSETGRSTGELFF,TGCGCCAGCAGTGAGACAGGACGATCCACCGGGGAGCTGTTTTTT
TRBV19,.,.,TRBJ1-5,CASKGVVTLNQPQHF,TGTGCCAGTAAAGGGGTCGTCACTTTAAATCAGCCCCAGCATTTT
TRBV7-9,TRBD1,.,TRBJ1-1,CASSSGQMNTEAFF,TGTGCCAGCAGCTCGGGACAGATGAACACTGAAGCTTTCTTT
TRBV28,TRBD1,.,TRBJ2-5,CASSGQELWTQYF,TGTGCCAGCTCCGGACAGGAGCTGTGGACCCAGTACTTC
TRBV7-3,.,.,TRBJ2-1,CASSLTSGTLNEQFF,TGTGCCAGCAGCTTAACGTCCGGGACTTTAAATGAGCAGTTCTTC
TRBV6-1,.,.,TRBJ2-3,CASSEFGGWDTDTQYF,TGTGCCAGCAGTGAATTTGGGGGGTGGGACACAGATACGCAGTATTTT
TRBV5-4,.,.,TRBJ2-1,CASSSPEVLDEQFF,TGTGCCAGCAGCTCCCCGGAGGTATTGGATGAGCAGTTCTTC
TRBV10-3,.,.,TRBJ2-7,CAISESGHPYEQYF,TGTGCCATCAGTGAGTCTGGACATCCCTACGAGCAGTACTTC
TRBV5-4,TRBD1,.,TRBJ1-3,CASSPDRGHGNTIYF,TGTGCCAGCAGCCCGGACAGGGGGCATGGAAACACCATATATTTT
TRBV29-1,.,.,TRBJ2-5,CSVRRGETQYF,TGCAGCGTTAGAAGGGGAGAGACCCAGTACTTC
TRBV7-6,.,.,TRBJ2-5,CASSFPQETQYF,TGTGCCAGCAGCTTCCCACAAGAGACCCAGTACTTC
TRBV29-1,TRBD1,.,TRBJ2-5,CSAGTASLSPEETQYF,TGCAGCGCCGGGACAGCCTCCCTAAGTCCTGAAGAGACCCAGTACTTC
TRBV28,.,.,TRBJ1-1,CASSPAGPTEAFF,TGTGCCAGCAGCCCCGCGGGGCCCACTGAAGCTTTCTTT
TRBV2,TRBD2,once,TRBJ2-3,CASSRGEGRNTQYF,TGTGCCAGCAGTCGGGGGGAGGGCAGGAATACGCAGTATTTT
TRBV7-9,.,.,TRBJ2-5,CASSFGGPQETQYF,TGTGCCAGCAGCTTCGGGGGACCCCAAGAGACCCAGTACTTC
TRBV6-5,TRBD2,.,TRBJ2-3,CASKTSVSTDTQYF,TGTGCCAGCAAAACTAGCGTTAGCACAGATACGCAGTATTTT
TRBV15,TRBD1,.,TRBJ2-7,CATSPDRSGEQYF,TGTGCCACCAGCCCGGACAGGTCGGGCGAGCAGTACTTC
TRBV27,TRBD1,once,TRBJ1-4,CASSGVTGGDNEKLFF,TGTGCCAGCAGTGGGGTGACAGGGGGGGATAATGAAAAACTGTTTTTT
TRBV10-1,TRBD1,.,TRBJ2-2,CATRQGHGTGELFF,TGCGCCACACGACAGGGTCATGGGACCGGGGAGCTGTTTTTT
TRBV5-4,.,.,TRBJ1-3,CASSLWGATSSGNTIYF,TGTGCCAGCAGCTTGTGGGGAGCCACTTCCTCTGGAAACACCATATATTTT
TRBV4-1,.,.,TRBJ1-2,CASSQEARANYGYTF,TGCGCCAGCAGCCAAGAAGCGAGGGCTAACTATGGCTACACCTTC
TRBV27,.,.,TRBJ1-1,CASSRWSGSTEAFF,TGTGCCAGCAGTCGATGGTCAGGAAGCACTGAAGCTTTCTTT
TRBV10-3,.,.,TRBJ2-5,CAISESGGQQETQYF,TGTGCCATCAGTGAGTCCGGGGGGCAGCAAGAGACCCAGTACTTC
TRBV29-1,.,.,TRBJ2-1,CSVTPAGNEQFF,TGCAGCGTTACTCCAGCGGGCAATGAGCAGTTCTTC
TRBV7-9,TRBD1,.,TRBJ2-1,CASSLTGGPYNEQFF,TGTGCCAGCAGCCTAACAGGGGGACCCTACAATGAGCAGTTCTTC
TRBV19,.,.,TRBJ2-3,CASSFSGSTDTQYF,TGTGCCAGTAGTTTTAGCGGTAGCACAGATACGCAGTATTTT
TRBV7-9,.,.,TRBJ2-2,CASSPPTGFGELFF,TGTGCCAGCAGCCCCCCGACTGGCTTTGGGGAGCTGTTTTTT
TRBV6-1,.,.,TRBJ2-7,CASSAQGHDEQYF,TGTGCCAGCAGTGCTCAGGGGCACGACGAGCAGTACTTC
TRBV28,.,many,TRBJ1-5,CASRLREGGSNQPQHF,TGTGCCAGCCGTCTTCGGGAGGGGGGTAGCAATCAGCCCCAGCATTTT
TRBV29-1,.,.,TRBJ1-5,CSVVGDSNQPQHF,TGCAGCGTGGTAGGAGATAGCAATCAGCCCCAGCATTTT
TRBV30,TRBD1,.,TRBJ1-2,CAWSVHTGQHYGYTF,TGTGCCTGGAGTGTACATACGGGACAGCACTATGGCTACACCTTC
TRBV10-1,.,once,TRBJ2-7,CARPQGRVYEQYF,TGCGCCCGCCCCCAGGGTCGTGTCTACGAGCAGTACTTC
TRBV7-6,.,.,TRBJ1-1,CASSPGQFNTEAFF,TGTGCCAGCAGCCCCGGACAGTTTAACACTGAAGCTTTCTTT
TRBV9,TRBD1,.,TRBJ2-3,CASSVGGQGAGTQYF,TGTGCCAGCAGCGTAGGAGGACAGGGGGCCGGTACGCAGTATTTT
TRBV27,.,.,TRBJ1-5,CASSLGRGGQPQHF,TGTGCCAGCAGTTTGGGTAGGGGTGGTCAGCCCCAGCATTTT
TRBV5-6,.,.,TRBJ1-2,CASSLLGGRHGYTF,TGTGCCAGCAGCTTGTTGGGAGGGAGACATGGCTACACCTTC
TRBV7-8,TRBD2,.,TRBJ2-1,CASLTRASGGGSYNEQFF,TGTGCCAGTTTGACACGGGCTAGCGGGGGGGGATCCTACAATGAGCAGTTCTTC
TRBV4-3,TRBD1,once,TRBJ1-3,CASSQVGTGGGNTIYF,TGCGCCAGCAGCCAAGTGGGGACAGGGGGCGGAAACACCATATATTTT
TRBV29-1,.,few,TRBJ1-1,CSEFPRGNTEAFF,TGCAGCGAGTTTCCCAGGGGCAACACTGAAGCTTTCTTT